The entry that follows covers one T cell receptor beta chain sequence. This clone has only a few counts. There is no known antigen for this receptor. Base qualities are missing; no much larger clone stands one base away. TCRbeta CDR3 regions were sequenced with the immunoSEQ Assay. After extraction, genomic DNA underwent amplification by bias-controlled multiplex PCR, followed by high-throughput sequencing. In the original analysis: Collapsing and filtering of sequences were performed to quantify the absolute abundance of each unique TCRbeta CDR3 region. T cell fraction was estimated by normalizing TCRbeta template counts to usable DNA, which was measured by amplifying reference genes present in all nucleated cells. Repertoire TCRs were annotated as SARS-CoV-2-specific by exact matching of V gene, CDR3 amino acid sequence and J gene to a known reactive TCR set. The reference SARS-CoV-2 TCR set was derived from MIRA and filtered for enrichment in COVID-19-positive ImmuneCODE repertoires, a step that removed public or cross-reactive TCRs. Using the MIRA antigens, annotated TCRs were further analysed by specific ORF or by position within an ORF. Breadth was defined as the number of annotated unique rearrangements divided by the total number of unique productive rearrangements, and depth was defined as the summed frequency of the annotated unique rearrangements. Two-sided Wilcoxon rank-sum tests were applied when comparing TCR breadth between groups. TCRdb stores this immuneACCESS table with in-frame sequences only. Part of the clones is absent; in the studies checked, under half of the shortfall reflects unresolved V genes, and no reason is known for the rest. The V and J calls and clone size come from that table; D and trimming were worked out from the DNA. This sample lists about 350,000 clones; 85% to 90% were detected once. The ten largest account for roughly 5% of the sample.

The data originate from a study of Ad26.COV2.S vaccination and SARS-CoV-2 variants (dated by TCRdb to 2020 to 2022). Notes on the research overall: Vaccine-arm donors came from COV1001, a multicentre, randomized, double-blind, placebo-controlled phase I-IIa trial of Ad26.COV2.S in healthy adults. Ad26.COV2.S was administered intramuscularly at a dose of 5x10^10 or 1x10^11 viral particles, either as one shot or as two shots given 56 days apart. TCRbeta repertoire sequencing served as the tool for gauging how specific and how broad the SARS-CoV-2-reactive T cell receptors were following Ad26.COV2.S vaccination. The TCR-sequenced set comprised around 30 samples: 19 Ad26.COV2.S vaccine recipients, 5 placebo recipients and 8 SARS-CoV-2 convalescent individuals. Trial participants were randomized into five groups of five, in which low-dose or high-dose Ad26.COV2.S was given once or twice, or placebo was given on both occasions. Blinding of investigators to trial group allocation was maintained during experiments and outcome assessment. General findings and caveats noted by the study authors: Vaccine and placebo recipients had similar non-spike TCR breadth, a finding consistent with the vaccine containing only spike. Spike-specific TCR breadth was higher in Ad26.COV2.S recipients than in placebo recipients (P = 0.0014). Substantial breadth of spike-specific CD8+ and CD4+ T cell responses was reported after vaccination. According to the authors, total T cell responses may have been underestimated by the TCR breadth and depth analyses. The study was not powered to compare responses between vaccine doses or regimens.

The intended sense of this specimen's treatment or condition label: about 20 received Ad26.COV2.S at low or high dose, single or two shots; roughly five received placebo; per-sample allocation not given. For vaccine and placebo recipients, repertoires were sequenced using samples collected on day 63 after the first injection. Cohort 1b enrolled about two dozen adults aged 18-55 years at a single site in Boston, USA, between 29 July and 7 August 2020. As a vaccine, Ad26.COV2.S was a replication-incompetent adenovirus type 26 vector that expressed a prefusion-stabilized SARS-CoV-2 spike protein derived from the original Wuhan strain. V and J are truncated by 6 bases and 6 bases respectively, leaving an intervening sequence of 12 bases. Spanning cysteine to phenylalanine, the CDR3 consists of 13 amino acids. The DNA shown is the 39-base CDR3, in frame from base 1. CDR1 MNHEY and CDR2 SMNVEV were looked up in the germline V gene (reference sequence).

The rearrangement combines TRBV27 with TRBJ1-5, with the D gene uncertain. Material: peripheral blood, obtained in a trial of Ad26.COV2.S vaccine versus placebo. The clonotype was recovered from a person aged 18-65 years who received the Ad26.COV2.S COVID-19 vaccine or a placebo. At the DNA level, the sequence is TGTGCCAGCAGCCCCACCGTCGGTCAGCCCCAGCATTTT. The resulting protein is CASSPTVGQPQHF.